Below are 10 T cell receptor beta chains sequenced from a single sample in a study of technical replicates of blood from a few donors. Clones were read by immunoSEQ multiplex PCR, and TCRdb kept only the in-frame ones, dropping some. The profile shows roughly 66,000 clones, about 86% of them singletons. The sample taken for sequencing was PBMCs. These receptor sequences come from a human donor in good health. Some clones in this sample may be carry-over from other donors' samples.

The CDR3 spells CSVSSSGNTIYF. CDR3 sequence (DNA): TGCAGCGTTTCCAGCTCTGGAAACACCATATATTTT. This chain uses TRBV29-1 with TRBJ1-3; D not certain. The germline V gene encodes CDR1 SQVTM and CDR2 ANQGSEA. The V end lost 5 bases, the J end lost 0 bases, and 5 bases lay between the germline ends. This CDR3 spans 12 amino acids.

This clone has a single count. This rearrangement joins TRBV5-4 to TRBJ2-2; D perhaps matches TRBD1 (5 bases). Trimming cost V 7 bases and J 5 bases, with 18 bases left between them. CDR3 length: 15 residues. The germline gives CDR1 SGHNT, CDR2 YYREEE (reference sequence). This chain's CDR3 is CASSPGRVWTGELFF. The CDR3, as DNA: TGTGCCAGCTCCCCCGGCAGGGTATGGACCGGGGAGCTGTTTTTT.

The chain uses TRBV7-2 and TRBJ1-5; D possibly corresponds to TRBD1 (6 bases). Germline CDR1 is SGHTA and CDR2 is FQGNSA. This CDR3 region has 16 residues. V shed 5 bases and J shed 2 bases, with 16 bases lying between them. This CDR3 reads CASSTQGPFGNQPQHF. The DNA for the CDR3 is TGTGCCAGCAGCACACAGGGACCCTTCGGCAATCAGCCCCAGCATTTT.

This chain links TRBV7-2 with TRBJ2-3, with D perhaps TRBD2 (6 bases). Trimming left V 5 bases short and J 1 base short, with 16 bases between. Germline V gives CDR1 SGHTA, CDR2 FQGNSA. The CDR3 is 16 residues long. The CDR3 loop is CASSGGRRRGTDTQYF. CDR3 in DNA: TGTGCCAGCAGCGGGGGGAGGCGGAGAGGCACAGATACGCAGTATTTT.

V gene TRBV4-2 combines with J gene TRBJ2-7; 7 nucleotides line up with TRBD2. This CDR3 contains 17 residues. Germline V lookup: CDR1 LGHNA, CDR2 YNFKEQ. The V and J ends lost 3 bases and 6 bases, in that order; junction bases with no gene match: 17. The DNA of the CDR3 is TGTGCCAGCAGCCAGGCGATAGGGCGGGGGTCCTACGGCGAGCAGTACTTC. Its translation is CASSQAIGRGSYGEQYF.

The chain couples TRBV10-3 to TRBJ2-2, with TRBD2 matching 9 bases. The V and J ends lost 4 bases and 4 bases, in that order; junction bases with no gene match: 1. The germline CDR1 and CDR2 sequences are ENHRY and SYGVKD. The CDR3 extends over 14 amino acids. In nucleotides, the CDR3 is TGTGCCATCAGTGGGACTAGCGTCACCGGGGAGCTGTTTTTT. Translated: CAISGTSVTGELFF.

This clone was observed once. This chain connects TRBV5-1 to TRBJ2-5; the D gene is possibly TRBD2 (6 bases). Per the germline V gene, CDR1 is SGHRS and CDR2 is YFSETQ. Trimming took 5 bases from V and 2 from J, leaving 16 bases between them. CDR3 length equals 15 residues. CDR3 protein: CASSPRGGNQETQYF. The CDR3 DNA reads TGCGCCAGCAGTCCTCGCGGCGGGAATCAAGAGACCCAGTACTTC.

This chain uses TRBV29-1 with TRBJ2-1; D might be TRBD1 (6 bases). Trimming took 6 bases from V and 4 from J, leaving 13 bases between them. CDR1 is SQVTM, CDR2 ANQGSEA, per germline. The CDR3 covers 13 residues. The CDR3 DNA follows: TGCAGCGTCCCAGGGGTCCTTTACAATGAGCAGTTCTTC. This codes for CSVPGVLYNEQFF.

The J gene is TRBJ2-3, the V gene TRBV5-1, with D tentatively TRBD2 (5 bases). The CDR3 is 15 residues long. V lost 4 bases to trimming and J lost 5 bases, with 17 bases between them. Germline V gene sequence: CDR1 SGHRS, CDR2 YFSETQ. CDR3 amino acids: CASSPNSASRDTQYF. CDR3 DNA: TGCGCCAGCAGCCCCAATAGCGCATCCCGAGATACGCAGTATTTT. Full variable domain (outside the CDR3, taken from reference TRBV5-1 and TRBJ2-3): KAGVTQTPRYLIKTRGQQVTLSCSPISGHRSVSWYQQTPGQGLQFLFEYFSETQRNKGNFPGRFSGRQFSNSRSEMNVSTLELGDSALYLCASSPNSASRDTQYFGPGTRLTVL.

The chain carries TRBV9 and TRBJ1-1; 7 nucleotides match TRBD1. CDR1 is SGDLS and CDR2 is YYNGEE in the germline V gene. V trimming: 3 bases; J trimming: 5 bases; junction bases outside the gene matches: 7. The CDR3 is 14 residues long. The CDR3 sequence is CASSGTGVRTEAFF. DNA of the CDR3: TGTGCCAGCAGCGGAACAGGGGTCCGTACTGAAGCTTTCTTT.